This TCR beta chain is from a study of blood T cell repertoires in COVID-19. About the research overall: COVID-19 samples, acute and convalescent, were from the United States, Italy and Spain.

Original processing methods: By means of reference gene primer amplification, nucleated cell counts were estimated. Only in-frame clones appear in the TCRdb table, and some are missing; sequencing was by immunoSEQ multiplex PCR. Clone size and the V and J calls come from that table; the DNA yielded D and trimming. This table has 130,000 or so clones, around four fifths appearing once. The CDR3 has 15 amino acids. The V gene end was trimmed by 3 bases and the J gene end by 4 bases; junction bases not matched to a gene: 4. Per the germline V gene, CDR1 is MGHRA and CDR2 is YSYEKL. This chain links TRBV4-1 with TRBJ1-4, with 8 bases aligning to TRBD1. The receptor comes from a man aged 80 or over with acute or convalescent COVID-19. The sequencing input was peripheral blood. This CDR3 reads CASSQADRDNEKLFF. The CDR3 nucleotides are TGCGCCAGCAGCCAGGCGGACAGGGATAATGAAAAACTGTTTTTT.